This is a list of T cell receptor beta chains from one sample in a study of blood T cell repertoires in COVID-19. Measured with immunoSEQ multiplex PCR; TCRdb has only the in-frame clones, and not every one. The data contain 60,000 to 85,000 clones, roughly 86% of them seen just once; the ten biggest clones take up roughly 12%. The specimen was peripheral blood. The receptors derive from a human donor in a cohort sampled during active COVID-19. Both conserved end residues are part of each CDR3. Each record gives: V gene, J gene, clone size, D gene, CDR3 protein, CDR3 DNA. The D gene is left open where the match is weak. Size tells how often a clone was seen (once, few, many) or the class of an expanded clone, and some rows leave it out.

>TRBV18|TRBJ2-2|once|.
CASSMRDGELFF
TGTGCCAGCTCAATGAGGGACGGGGAGCTGTTTTTT
>TRBV30|TRBJ1-6|.|.
CASNPRAPGNNSPLHF
TGTGCCAGCAACCCCAGGGCTCCCGGTAATAATTCACCCCTCCACTTT
>TRBV6-5|TRBJ2-7|.|.
CASRGRGTTYEQYF
TGTGCCAGCAGGGGGAGGGGGACGACCTACGAGCAGTACTTC
>TRBV29-1|TRBJ2-7|.|.
CSVARYDYEQYF
TGCAGCGTCGCCAGGTACGACTACGAGCAGTACTTC
>TRBV6-6|TRBJ1-4|.|.
CASRGRRATNEKLFF
TGTGCCAGCAGAGGCAGGCGGGCAACTAATGAAAAACTGTTTTTT
>TRBV12-3/TRBV12-4|TRBJ2-5|.|.
CASGAGDETQYF
TGTGCCAGCGGCGCAGGGGACGAGACCCAGTACTTC
>TRBV5-1|TRBJ1-4|.|TRBD1
CASSLGGQGSKLFF
TGCGCCAGCAGCTTGGGGGGACAGGGATCAAAACTGTTTTTT
>TRBV28|TRBJ2-4|.|TRBD1
CASSFVGGAAKNIQYF
TGTGCCAGCAGTTTCGTAGGGGGCGCTGCCAAAAACATTCAGTACTTC
>TRBV7-8|TRBJ2-3|.|TRBD1
CASSFQGASTDTQYF
TGTGCCAGCAGCTTCCAGGGGGCTAGCACAGATACGCAGTATTTT
>TRBV9|TRBJ1-1|.|.
CASSVAGYTEAFF
TGTGCCAGCAGCGTAGCCGGGTACACTGAAGCTTTCTTT